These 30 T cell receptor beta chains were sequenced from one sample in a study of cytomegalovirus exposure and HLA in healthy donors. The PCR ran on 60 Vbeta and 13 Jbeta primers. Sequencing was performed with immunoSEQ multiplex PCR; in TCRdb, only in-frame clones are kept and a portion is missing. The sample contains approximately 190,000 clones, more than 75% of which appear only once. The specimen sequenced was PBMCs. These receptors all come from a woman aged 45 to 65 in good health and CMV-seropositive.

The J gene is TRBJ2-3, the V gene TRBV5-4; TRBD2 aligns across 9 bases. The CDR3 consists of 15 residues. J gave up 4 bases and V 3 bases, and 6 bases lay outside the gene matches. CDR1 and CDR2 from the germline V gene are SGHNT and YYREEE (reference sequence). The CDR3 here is CASSSAGGGADTQYF. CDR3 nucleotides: TGTGCCAGCAGCTCGGCGGGCGGGGGGGCAGATACGCAGTATTTT.

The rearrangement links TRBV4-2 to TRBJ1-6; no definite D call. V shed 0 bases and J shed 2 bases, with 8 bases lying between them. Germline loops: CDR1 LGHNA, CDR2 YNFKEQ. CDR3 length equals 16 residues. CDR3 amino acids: CASSQEAGTYNSPLHF. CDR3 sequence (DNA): TGTGCCAGCAGCCAAGAAGCGGGGACCTATAATTCACCCCTCCACTTT.

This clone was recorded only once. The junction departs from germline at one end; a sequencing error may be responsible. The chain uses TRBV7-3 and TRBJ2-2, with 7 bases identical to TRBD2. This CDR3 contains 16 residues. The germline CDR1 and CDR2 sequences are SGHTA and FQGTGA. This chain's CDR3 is CASSLTRGANTGELFF. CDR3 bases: TGTGCCAGCAGCCTAACACGGGGGGCGAACACCGGGGAGCTGTTTTTT.

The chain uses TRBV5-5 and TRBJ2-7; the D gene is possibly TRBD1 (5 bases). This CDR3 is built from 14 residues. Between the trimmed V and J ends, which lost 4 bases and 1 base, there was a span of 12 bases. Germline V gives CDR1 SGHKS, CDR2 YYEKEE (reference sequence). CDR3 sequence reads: CASSQEQVSYEQYF. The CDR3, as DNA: TGTGCCAGCAGCCAAGAACAGGTATCCTACGAGCAGTACTTC.

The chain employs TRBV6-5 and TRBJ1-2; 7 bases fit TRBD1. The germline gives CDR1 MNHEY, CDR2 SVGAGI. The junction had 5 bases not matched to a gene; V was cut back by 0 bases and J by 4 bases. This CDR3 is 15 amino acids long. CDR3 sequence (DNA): TGTGCCAGCAGTTACTCGCGGACAGGAGGCTATGGCTACACCTTC. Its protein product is CASSYSRTGGYGYTF.

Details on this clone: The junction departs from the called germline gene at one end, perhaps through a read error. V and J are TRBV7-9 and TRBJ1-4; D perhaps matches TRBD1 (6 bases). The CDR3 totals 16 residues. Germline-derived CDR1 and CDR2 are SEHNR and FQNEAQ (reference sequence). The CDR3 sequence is CSSSFDRGGDSEKLFF. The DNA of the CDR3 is TGTTCCAGCAGCTTTGATCGGGGGGGCGACAGTGAAAAACTGTTTTTT.

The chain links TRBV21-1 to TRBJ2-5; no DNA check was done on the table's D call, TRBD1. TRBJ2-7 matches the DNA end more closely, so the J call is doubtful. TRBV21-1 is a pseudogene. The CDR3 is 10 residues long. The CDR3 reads CATTGSEQYF. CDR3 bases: TGTGCCACCACAGGGAGCGAGCAGTACTTC.

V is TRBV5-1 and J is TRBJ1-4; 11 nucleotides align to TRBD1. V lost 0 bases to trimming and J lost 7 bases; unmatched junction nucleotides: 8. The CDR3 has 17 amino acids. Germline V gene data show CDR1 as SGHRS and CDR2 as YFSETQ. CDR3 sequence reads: CASSLDGQGALGEKLFF. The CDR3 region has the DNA TGCGCCAGCAGCTTGGACGGACAGGGGGCTTTGGGTGAAAAACTGTTTTTT. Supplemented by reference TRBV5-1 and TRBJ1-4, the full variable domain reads KAGVTQTPRYLIKTRGQQVTLSCSPISGHRSVSWYQQTPGQGLQFLFEYFSETQRNKGNFPGRFSGRQFSNSRSEMNVSTLELGDSALYLCASSLDGQGALGEKLFFGSGTQLSVL.

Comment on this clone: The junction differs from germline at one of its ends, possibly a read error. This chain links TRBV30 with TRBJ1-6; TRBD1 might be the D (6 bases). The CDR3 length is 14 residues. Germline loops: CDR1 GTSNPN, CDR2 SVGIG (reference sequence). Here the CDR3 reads CAWSFGGHNSPLHF. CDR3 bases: TGTGCCTGGAGTTTTGGGGGACATAATTCCCCCCTCCACTTT.

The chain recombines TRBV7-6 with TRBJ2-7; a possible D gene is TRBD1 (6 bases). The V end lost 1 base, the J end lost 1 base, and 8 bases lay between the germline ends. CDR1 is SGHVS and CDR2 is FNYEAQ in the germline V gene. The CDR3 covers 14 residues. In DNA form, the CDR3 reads TGTGCCAGCAGCTTAGAACAGGGATCCTACGAGCAGTACTTC. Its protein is CASSLEQGSYEQYF.

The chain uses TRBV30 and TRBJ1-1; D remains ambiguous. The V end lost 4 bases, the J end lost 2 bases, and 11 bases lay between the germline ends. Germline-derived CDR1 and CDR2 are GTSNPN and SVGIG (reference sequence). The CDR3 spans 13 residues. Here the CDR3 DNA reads TGTGCCTGGACTAGCCACGAAAACACTGAAGCTTTCTTT. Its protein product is CAWTSHENTEAFF. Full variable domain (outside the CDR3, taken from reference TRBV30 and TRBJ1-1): SQTIHQWPATLVQPVGSPLSLECTVEGTSNPNLYWYRQAAGRGLQLLFYSVGIGQISSEVPQNLSASRPQDRQFILSSKKLLLSDSGFYLCAWTSHENTEAFFGQGTRLTVV.

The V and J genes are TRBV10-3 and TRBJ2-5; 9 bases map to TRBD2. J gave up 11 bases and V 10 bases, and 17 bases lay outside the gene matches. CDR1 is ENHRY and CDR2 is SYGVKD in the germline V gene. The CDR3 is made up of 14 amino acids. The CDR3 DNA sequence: TGTGCCACCCAAACCGGGACTAGCCCATCGGAGCAGTACTTC. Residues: CATQTGTSPSEQYF.

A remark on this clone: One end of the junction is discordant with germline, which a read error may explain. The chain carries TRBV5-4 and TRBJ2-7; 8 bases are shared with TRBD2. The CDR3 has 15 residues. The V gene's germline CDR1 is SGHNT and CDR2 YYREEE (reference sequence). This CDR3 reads CAGSSGGGSSYEQYF. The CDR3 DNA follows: TGTGCCGGCAGCTCGGGGGGGGGCTCCTCCTACGAGCAGTACTTC.

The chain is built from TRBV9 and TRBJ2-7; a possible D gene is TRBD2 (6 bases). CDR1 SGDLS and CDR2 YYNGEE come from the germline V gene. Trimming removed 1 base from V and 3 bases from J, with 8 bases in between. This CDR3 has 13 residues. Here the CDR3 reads CASSVTEGYEQYF. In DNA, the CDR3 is TGTGCCAGCAGCGTAACGGAGGGCTACGAGCAGTACTTC.

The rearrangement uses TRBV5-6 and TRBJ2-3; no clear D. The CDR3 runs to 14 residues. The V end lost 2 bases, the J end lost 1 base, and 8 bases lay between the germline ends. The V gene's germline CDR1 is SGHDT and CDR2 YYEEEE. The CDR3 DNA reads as TGTGCCAGCAGCTTTCGCGATGGCACAGATACGCAGTATTTT. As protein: CASSFRDGTDTQYF.

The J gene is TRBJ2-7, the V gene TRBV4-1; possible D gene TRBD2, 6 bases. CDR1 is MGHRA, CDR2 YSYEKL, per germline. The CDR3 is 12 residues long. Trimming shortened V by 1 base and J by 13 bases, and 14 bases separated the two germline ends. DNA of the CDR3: TGCGCCAGCAGCCAAGGGGGCGGGGCCCCATACTTC. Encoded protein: CASSQGGGAPYF.

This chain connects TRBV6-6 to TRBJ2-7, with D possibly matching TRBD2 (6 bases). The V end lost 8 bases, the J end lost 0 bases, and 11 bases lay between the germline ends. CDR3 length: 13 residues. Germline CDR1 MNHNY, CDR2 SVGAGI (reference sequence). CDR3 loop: CASQRAASYEQYF. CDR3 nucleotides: TGTGCCAGCCAGCGGGCAGCCTCCTACGAGCAGTACTTC.

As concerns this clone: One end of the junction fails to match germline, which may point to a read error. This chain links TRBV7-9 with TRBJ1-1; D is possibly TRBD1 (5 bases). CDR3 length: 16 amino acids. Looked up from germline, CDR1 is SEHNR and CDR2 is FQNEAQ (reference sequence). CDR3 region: CSSSIYRDLGGSEAFF. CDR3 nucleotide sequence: TGTTCCAGCAGCATATACCGGGACCTGGGAGGGAGTGAAGCTTTCTTT.

CDR3 in amino acids: CASRNIGAETDTQYF. The CDR3 DNA follows: TGCGCCAGCAGGAATATTGGGGCTGAGACAGATACGCAGTATTTT. The chain uses TRBV5-1 and TRBJ2-3; D is perhaps TRBD1 (5 bases). CDR1 SGHRS and CDR2 YFSETQ come from the germline V gene. The CDR3 runs 15 residues. Between the trimmed V and J ends, which lost 5 bases and 3 bases, there was a span of 16 bases. The complete variable domain, with remaining parts taken from reference TRBV5-1 and TRBJ2-3, reads KAGVTQTPRYLIKTRGQQVTLSCSPISGHRSVSWYQQTPGQGLQFLFEYFSETQRNKGNFPGRFSGRQFSNSRSEMNVSTLELGDSALYLCASRNIGAETDTQYFGPGTRLTVL.

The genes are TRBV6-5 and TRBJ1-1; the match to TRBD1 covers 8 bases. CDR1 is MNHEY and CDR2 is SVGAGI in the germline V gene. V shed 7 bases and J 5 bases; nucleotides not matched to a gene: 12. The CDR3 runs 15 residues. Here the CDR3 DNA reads TGTGCCAGCAATAGACAGGGGCCGGGGAAGACTGAAGCTTTCTTT. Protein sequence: CASNRQGPGKTEAFF.

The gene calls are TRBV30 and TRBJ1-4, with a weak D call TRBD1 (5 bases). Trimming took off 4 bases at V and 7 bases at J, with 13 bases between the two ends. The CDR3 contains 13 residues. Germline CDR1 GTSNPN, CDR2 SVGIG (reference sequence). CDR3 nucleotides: TGTGCCTGGACCCGCCAGGGAATTGAAAAACTGTTTTTT. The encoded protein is CAWTRQGIEKLFF.

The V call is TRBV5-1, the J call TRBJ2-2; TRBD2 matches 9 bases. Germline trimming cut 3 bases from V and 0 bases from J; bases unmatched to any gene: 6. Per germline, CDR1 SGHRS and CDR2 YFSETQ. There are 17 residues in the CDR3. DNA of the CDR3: TGCGCCAGCAGCTACCCTCTAGCGGGGACGAACACCGGGGAGCTGTTTTTT. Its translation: CASSYPLAGTNTGELFF. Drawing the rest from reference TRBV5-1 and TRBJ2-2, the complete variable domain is KAGVTQTPRYLIKTRGQQVTLSCSPISGHRSVSWYQQTPGQGLQFLFEYFSETQRNKGNFPGRFSGRQFSNSRSEMNVSTLELGDSALYLCASSYPLAGTNTGELFFGEGSRLTVL.

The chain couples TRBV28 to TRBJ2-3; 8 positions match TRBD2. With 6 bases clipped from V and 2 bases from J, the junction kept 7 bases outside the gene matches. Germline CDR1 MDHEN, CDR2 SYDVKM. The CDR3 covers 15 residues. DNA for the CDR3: TGTGCCAGCAGCGGGGGGGGGCATTCCACAGATACGCAGTATTTT. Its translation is CASSGGGHSTDTQYF.

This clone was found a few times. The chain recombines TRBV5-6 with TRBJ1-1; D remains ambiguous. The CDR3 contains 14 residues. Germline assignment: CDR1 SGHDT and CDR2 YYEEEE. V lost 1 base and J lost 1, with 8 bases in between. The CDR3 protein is CASSLYRANTEAFF. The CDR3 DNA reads TGTGCCAGCAGCTTGTACAGAGCGAACACTGAAGCTTTCTTT.

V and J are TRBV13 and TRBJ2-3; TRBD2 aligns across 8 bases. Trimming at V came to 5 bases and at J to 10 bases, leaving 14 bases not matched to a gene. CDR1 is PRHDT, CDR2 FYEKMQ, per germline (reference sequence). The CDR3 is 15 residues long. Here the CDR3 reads CASSPPGLETWAQYF. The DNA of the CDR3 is TGTGCCAGCAGCCCGCCGGGACTAGAAACGTGGGCGCAGTATTTT.

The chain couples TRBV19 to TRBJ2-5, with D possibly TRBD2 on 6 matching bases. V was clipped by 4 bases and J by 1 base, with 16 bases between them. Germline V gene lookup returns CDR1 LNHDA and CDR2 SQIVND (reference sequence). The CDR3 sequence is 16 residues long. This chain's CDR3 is CASSRGLQRFQETQYF. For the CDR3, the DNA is TGTGCCAGTAGTAGGGGACTCCAACGTTTCCAAGAGACCCAGTACTTC.

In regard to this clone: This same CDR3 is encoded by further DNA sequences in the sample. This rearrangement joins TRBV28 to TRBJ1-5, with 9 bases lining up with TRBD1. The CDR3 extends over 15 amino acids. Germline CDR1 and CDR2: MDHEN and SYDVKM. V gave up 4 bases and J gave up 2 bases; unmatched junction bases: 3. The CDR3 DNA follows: TGTGCCAGCAGTTCCACAGGGGGCGGCAATCAGCCCCAGCATTTT. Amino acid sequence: CASSSTGGGNQPQHF.

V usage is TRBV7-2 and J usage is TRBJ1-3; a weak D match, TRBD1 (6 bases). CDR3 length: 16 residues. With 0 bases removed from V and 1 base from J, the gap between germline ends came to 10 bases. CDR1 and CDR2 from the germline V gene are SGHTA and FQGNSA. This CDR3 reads CASSLAGGASGNTIYF. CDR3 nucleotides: TGTGCCAGCAGCTTAGCTGGGGGCGCGTCTGGAAACACCATATATTTT.

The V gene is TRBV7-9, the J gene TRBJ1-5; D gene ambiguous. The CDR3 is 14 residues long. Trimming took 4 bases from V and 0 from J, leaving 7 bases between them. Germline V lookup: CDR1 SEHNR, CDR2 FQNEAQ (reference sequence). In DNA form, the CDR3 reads TGTGCCAGCAGCTCCGACATTAGCAATCAGCCCCAGCATTTT. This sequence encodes CASSSDISNQPQHF.

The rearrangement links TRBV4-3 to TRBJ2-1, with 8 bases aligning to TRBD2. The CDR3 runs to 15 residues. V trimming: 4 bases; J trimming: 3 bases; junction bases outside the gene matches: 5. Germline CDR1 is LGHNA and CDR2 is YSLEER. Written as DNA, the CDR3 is TGCGCCAGCAGCCGTTCCGGGACTAGCTACAATGAGCAGTTCTTC. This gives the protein CASSRSGTSYNEQFF.